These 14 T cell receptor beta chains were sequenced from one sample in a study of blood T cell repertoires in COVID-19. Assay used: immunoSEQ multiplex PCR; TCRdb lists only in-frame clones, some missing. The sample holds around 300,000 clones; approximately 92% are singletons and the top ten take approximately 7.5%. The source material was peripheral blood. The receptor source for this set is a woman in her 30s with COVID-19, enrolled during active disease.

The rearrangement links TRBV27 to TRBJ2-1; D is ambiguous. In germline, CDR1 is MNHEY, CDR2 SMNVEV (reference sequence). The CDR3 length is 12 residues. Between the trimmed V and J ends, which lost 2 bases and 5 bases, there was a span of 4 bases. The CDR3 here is CASSLGHNEQFF. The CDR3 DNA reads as TGTGCCAGCAGTTTAGGCCACAATGAGCAGTTCTTC.

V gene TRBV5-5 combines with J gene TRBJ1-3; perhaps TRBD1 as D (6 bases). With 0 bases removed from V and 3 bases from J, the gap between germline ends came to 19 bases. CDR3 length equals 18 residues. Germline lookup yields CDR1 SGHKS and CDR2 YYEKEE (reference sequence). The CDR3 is CASSLAFQRGAVGNTIYF. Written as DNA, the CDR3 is TGTGCCAGCAGCTTGGCCTTCCAACGGGGGGCCGTTGGAAACACCATATATTTT.

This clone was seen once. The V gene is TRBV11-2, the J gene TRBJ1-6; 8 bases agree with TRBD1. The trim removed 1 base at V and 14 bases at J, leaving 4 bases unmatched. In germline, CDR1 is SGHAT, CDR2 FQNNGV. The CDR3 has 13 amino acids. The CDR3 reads CASSLVQGGALHF. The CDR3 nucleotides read TGTGCCAGCAGCTTAGTACAGGGGGGAGCCCTCCACTTT.

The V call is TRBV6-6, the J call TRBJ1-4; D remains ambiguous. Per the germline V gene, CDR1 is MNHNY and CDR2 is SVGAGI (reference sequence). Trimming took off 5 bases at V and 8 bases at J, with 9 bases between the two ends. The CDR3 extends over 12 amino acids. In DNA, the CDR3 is TGTGCCAGCAGTCGACCGTTAGAAAAACTGTTTTTT. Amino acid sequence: CASSRPLEKLFF.

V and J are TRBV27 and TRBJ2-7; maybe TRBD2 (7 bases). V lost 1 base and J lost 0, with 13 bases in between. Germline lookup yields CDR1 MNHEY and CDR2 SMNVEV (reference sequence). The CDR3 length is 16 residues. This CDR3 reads CASSLLGGAFSYEQYF. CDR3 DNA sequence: TGTGCCAGCAGTTTATTGGGGGGGGCCTTCTCCTACGAGCAGTACTTC.

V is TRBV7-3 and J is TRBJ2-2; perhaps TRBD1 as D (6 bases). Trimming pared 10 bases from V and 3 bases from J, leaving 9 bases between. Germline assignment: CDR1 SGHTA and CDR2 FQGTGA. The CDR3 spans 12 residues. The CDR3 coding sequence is TGTGCCACCCGGACAGACACCGGGGAGCTGTTTTTT. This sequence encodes CATRTDTGELFF. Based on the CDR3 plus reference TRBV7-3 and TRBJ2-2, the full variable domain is GAGVSQTPSNKVTEKGKYVELRCDPISGHTALYWYRQSLGQGPEFLIYFQGTGAADDSGLPNDRFFAVRPEGSVSTLKIQRTERGDSAVYLCATRTDTGELFFGEGSRLTVL.

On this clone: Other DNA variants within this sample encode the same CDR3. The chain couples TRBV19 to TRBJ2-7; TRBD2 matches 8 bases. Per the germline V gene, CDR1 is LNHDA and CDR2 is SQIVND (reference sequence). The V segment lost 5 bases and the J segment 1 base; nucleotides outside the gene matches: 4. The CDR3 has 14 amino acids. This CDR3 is CASSLSGSSYEQYF. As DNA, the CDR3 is TGTGCCAGTAGTTTGAGCGGGAGTTCCTACGAGCAGTACTTC. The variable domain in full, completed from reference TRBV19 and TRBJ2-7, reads DGGITQSPKYLFRKEGQNVTLSCEQNLNHDAMYWYRQDPGQGLRLIYYSQIVNDFQKGDIAEGYSVSREKKESFPLTVTSAQKNPTAFYLCASSLSGSSYEQYFGPGTRLTVT.

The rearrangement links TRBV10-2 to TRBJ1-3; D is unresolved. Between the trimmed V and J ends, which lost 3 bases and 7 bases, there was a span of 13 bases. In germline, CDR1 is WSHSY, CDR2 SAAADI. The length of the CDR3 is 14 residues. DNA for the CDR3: TGCGCCAGCAGTGATGTGAGAATAGTGAACACCATATATTTT. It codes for CASSDVRIVNTIYF.

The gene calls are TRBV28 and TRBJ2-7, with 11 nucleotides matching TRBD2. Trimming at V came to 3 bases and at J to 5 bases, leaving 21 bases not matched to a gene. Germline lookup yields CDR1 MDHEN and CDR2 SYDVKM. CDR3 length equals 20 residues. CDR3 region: CASSFAFGRASGRLSHEQYF. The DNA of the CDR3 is TGTGCCAGCAGTTTCGCTTTCGGTCGGGCTAGCGGGAGGCTTAGCCACGAGCAGTACTTC. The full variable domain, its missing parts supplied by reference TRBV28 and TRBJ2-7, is DVKVTQSSRYLVKRTGEKVFLECVQDMDHENMFWYRQDPGLGLRLIYFSYDVKMKEKGDIPEGYSVSREKKERFSLILESASTNQTSMYLCASSFAFGRASGRLSHEQYFGPGTRLTVT.

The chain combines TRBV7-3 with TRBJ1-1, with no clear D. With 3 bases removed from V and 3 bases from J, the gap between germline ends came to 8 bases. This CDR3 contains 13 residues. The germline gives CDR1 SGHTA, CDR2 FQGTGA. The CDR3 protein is CASSLDGDTEAFF. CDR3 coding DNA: TGTGCCAGCAGCTTGGACGGGGACACTGAAGCTTTCTTT.

Here the CDR3 reads CASSLGRWETQYF. The CDR3 nucleotides are TGCGCCAGCAGCTTGGGCCGGTGGGAGACCCAGTACTTC. This chain connects TRBV5-1 to TRBJ2-5; D is uncertain. In germline, CDR1 is SGHRS, CDR2 YFSETQ. V lost 0 bases and J lost 5, with 8 bases in between. The CDR3 is 13 residues long.

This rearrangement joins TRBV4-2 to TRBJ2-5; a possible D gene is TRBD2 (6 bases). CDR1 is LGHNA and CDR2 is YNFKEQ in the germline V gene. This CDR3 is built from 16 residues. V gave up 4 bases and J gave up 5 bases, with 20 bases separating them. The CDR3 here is CASSRRGIGIGETQYF. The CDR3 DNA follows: TGTGCCAGCAGCCGTCGGGGGATTGGTATTGGGGAGACCCAGTACTTC.

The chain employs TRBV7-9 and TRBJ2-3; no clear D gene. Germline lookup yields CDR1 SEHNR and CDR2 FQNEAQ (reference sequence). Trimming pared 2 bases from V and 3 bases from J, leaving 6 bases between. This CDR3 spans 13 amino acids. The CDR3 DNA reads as TGTGCCAGCAGCTTATCGGTTACAGATACGCAGTATTTT. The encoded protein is CASSLSVTDTQYF. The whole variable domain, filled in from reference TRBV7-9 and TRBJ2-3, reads DTGVSQNPRHKITKRGQNVTFRCDPISEHNRLYWYRQTLGQGPEFLTYFQNEAQLEKSRLLSDRFSAERPKGSFSTLEIQRTEQGDSAMYLCASSLSVTDTQYFGPGTRLTVL.

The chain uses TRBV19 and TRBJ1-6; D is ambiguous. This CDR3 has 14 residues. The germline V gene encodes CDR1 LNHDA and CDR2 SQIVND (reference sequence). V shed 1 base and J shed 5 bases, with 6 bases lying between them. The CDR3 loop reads CASSIAVHNSPLHF. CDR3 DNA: TGTGCCAGTAGTATAGCAGTTCATAATTCACCCCTCCACTTT. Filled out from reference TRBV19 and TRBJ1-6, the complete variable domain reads DGGITQSPKYLFRKEGQNVTLSCEQNLNHDAMYWYRQDPGQGLRLIYYSQIVNDFQKGDIAEGYSVSREKKESFPLTVTSAQKNPTAFYLCASSIAVHNSPLHFGNGTRLTVT.